The clone carrying this TCR beta chain was recorded only once. The sample belongs to a study of blood T cell repertoires in COVID-19. Study as a whole: T cells, B-cell-depleted T cells, or PBMCs provided the cDNA or gDNA that served as material.

In the source study's methods: Amplified reference gene primers provided the basis for estimating nucleated cell counts. Repertoires were generated with immunoSEQ multiplex PCR, while TCRdb's copy carries only in-frame clones and drops some. That table gives V, J and clone size, and the DNA gave D and trimming. The sample lists over 55,000 clones, approximately 86% occurring once. The CDR3 sequence is 15 residues long. Germline CDR1 MNHEY, CDR2 SVGEGT. V lost 0 bases, J lost 7 bases, and 13 bases lay in between. The specimen was peripheral blood. The chain has TRBV6-2 or TRBV6-3 and TRBJ1-5, with D possibly matching TRBD1 (6 bases). This TCR came from a human donor with active COVID-19. The donor label of this sample is uncertain. The CDR3, as DNA: TGTGCCAGCAGTTACTCATACAGGGTGCAACAGCCCCAGCATTTT. This codes for CASSYSYRVQQPQHF.